Listed below are T cell receptor beta chains from one sample, sequenced in a study of vaccination and CD4 T cells after COVID-19. MiXCR was run by TCRdb on the PCR reads, yielding one entry per CDR3 protein. The table lists approximately 15,000 distinct CDR3 sequences, 45% to 50% of them singletons. Their recognized antigens are unknown. The sequences come from CD4+ T cells from blood, cultured in vitro, collected before SARS-CoV-2 vaccination. These receptors were collected from a human donor who received a COVID-19 vaccine. Each CDR3 is given with its conserved first and last residue. The D gene is left open where the match is weak. Size is omitted from some rows. Given values are once, few, many or a class for expanded clones.

NA	TRBJ1-1	NA	TRBV20-1	TGCAGTGCTGAAGGGGTGGCGGATGTCTACCCTTCTGAAGCTTTCTTT	CSAEGVADVYPSEAFF
TRBD1	TRBJ1-3	NA	TRBV6-1	TGTGCCAGCAAGGGATTGACAGGGAAGAATGGAAACACCATATATTTT	CASKGLTGKNGNTIYF
TRBD1	TRBJ1-1	NA	TRBV19	TGTGCCAGTAGTATACAGGGGGTGAACACTGAAGCTTTCTTT	CASSIQGVNTEAFF
NA	TRBJ2-3	NA	TRBV11-2	TGTGCCAGCAGCTTAGTGTTTCGGGCTAGCACAGATACGCAGTATTTT	CASSLVFRASTDTQYF
NA	TRBJ2-7	once	TRBV6-1	TGTGCCAGCAGTATAAGGGGGGCAGGATCCTACGAGCAGTACTTC	CASSIRGAGSYEQYF
TRBD2	TRBJ2-1	NA	TRBV6-1	TGTGCCAGCAGTCCCCCTAGCGGGGAACCCTACAATGAGCAGTTCTTC	CASSPPSGEPYNEQFF
NA	TRBJ2-2	NA	TRBV14	TGTGCCAGCAGCCAAGAGATAGGCACCGGGGAGCTGTTTTTT	CASSQEIGTGELFF
NA	TRBJ2-3	few	TRBV20-1	TGCAGTGCTAGGGCCGGTATGGGATATCCCCCAGATACGCAGTATTTT	CSARAGMGYPPDTQYF
NA	TRBJ1-4	NA	TRBV6-1	TGTGCCAGCACCAACTCCAGGACTCCAAGTAATGAAAAACTGTTTTTT	CASTNSRTPSNEKLFF
NA	TRBJ2-3	NA	TRBV20-1	TGCAGTGCTAGAGATTTCCAGGGTGGCACAGATACGCAGTATTTT	CSARDFQGGTDTQYF
NA	TRBJ2-7	NA	TRBV19	TGTGCCAGTAGTAGATTCGGGGGTAGCTCCTACGAGCAGTACTTC	CASSRFGGSSYEQYF
TRBD1	TRBJ1-2	NA	TRBV7-9	TGTGCCAGCAGCTTAGGGGACAGGGCCAGGCCCTCCTATGGCTACACCTTC	CASSLGDRARPSYGYTF
NA	TRBJ1-3	NA	TRBV7-8	TGTGCCAGCAGCTTTTTCGAGGGCTCTGGAAACACCATATATTTT	CASSFFEGSGNTIYF
NA	TRBJ1-2	NA	TRBV11-3	TGTGCCAGCAGCTTAGGGGGTAACTATGGCTACACCTTC	CASSLGGNYGYTF
NA	TRBJ1-2	NA	TRBV20-1	TGCAGTGCTAGGGGGGACGGAAACTATGGCTACACCTTC	CSARGDGNYGYTF
TRBD2	TRBJ2-3	NA	TRBV5-1	TGCGCCAGCAGCCTAGCGGGGGGGCAAGATACGCAGTATTTT	CASSLAGGQDTQYF
NA	TRBJ1-1	NA	TRBV7-9	TGTGCCAGCAGCTTAAATTCGGCCACTGAAGCTTTCTTT	CASSLNSATEAFF
NA	TRBJ1-1	NA	TRBV12-3/TRBV12-4	TGTGCCAGCAGTCCGGGACAAGGGAGCACTGAAGCTTTCTTT	CASSPGQGSTEAFF
NA	TRBJ2-5	NA	TRBV7-9	TGTGCCAGCAGCGGCAGGGGAGGAGAGACCCAGTACTTC	CASSGRGGETQYF
TRBD1	TRBJ1-5	NA	TRBV20-1	TGCAGTGCTAGAGGGACAGGGAGGAGTTCGGGCAATCAGCCCCAGCATTTT	CSARGTGRSSGNQPQHF
TRBD2	TRBJ2-3	NA	TRBV10-3	TGTGCCATCAGTGACGGGGGGGCAGATACGCAGTATTTT	CAISDGGADTQYF
TRBD2	TRBJ2-3	NA	TRBV20-1	TGCAGTGCTGCGGGGGGGCTGAATACGCAGTATTTT	CSAAGGLNTQYF
TRBD1	TRBJ1-1	NA	TRBV18	TGTGCCAGCTCACCGGGACAGGGAAATGAAGCTTTCTTT	CASSPGQGNEAFF
TRBD2	TRBJ2-2	few	TRBV24-1	TGTGCCACCACTATTTTGGAGCGGGGGAACCTCGGGGAGCTGTTTTTT	CATTILERGNLGELFF
TRBD2	TRBJ2-1	NA	TRBV20-1	TGCAGTGCTAGAGATCGATGGCGGGGGAATTCCTACAATGAGCAGTTCTTC	CSARDRWRGNSYNEQFF
NA	TRBJ1-5	few	TRBV15	TGTGCCACCAGCAGAGGCTGGGTGGAGTGGGGCAATCAGCCCCAGCATTTT	CATSRGWVEWGNQPQHF
TRBD1	TRBJ1-2	NA	TRBV2	TGTGCCAGCAGGGGGGACAGGGGAGGAGGCTACACCTTC	CASRGDRGGGYTF
NA	TRBJ1-1	NA	TRBV19	TGCGCCAGTCGAGCCAGGAACACTGAAGCTTTCTTT	CASRARNTEAFF
TRBD1	TRBJ1-1	NA	TRBV18	TGTGCCAGCTCACGAGGACAGGGAGGGACTGAAGCTTTCTTT	CASSRGQGGTEAFF
NA	TRBJ2-2	NA	TRBV6-1	TGTGCCAGCAGTGAAGCGGGAATTCTTGACAGATCCGGGGAGCTGTTTTTT	CASSEAGILDRSGELFF
TRBD1	TRBJ2-7	NA	TRBV19	TGTGCCAGCCGGGACAGGGCCTCCTACGAGCAGTACTTC	CASRDRASYEQYF
NA	TRBJ1-1	NA	TRBV19	TGTGCCAGTAGCACCCCGGGACAGAACACTGAAGCTTTCTTT	CASSTPGQNTEAFF
TRBD2	TRBJ2-2	once	TRBV7-2	TGTGCCAGCAGCTCCGTACGGGGGGACACCGGGGAGCTGTTTTTT	CASSSVRGDTGELFF
NA	TRBJ2-3	NA	TRBV12-3/TRBV12-4	TGTGCCAGCAGTTTGTCCCCTCAAGTGACGCAGTATTTT	CASSLSPQVTQYF
NA	TRBJ1-1	NA	TRBV7-3	TGTGCCAGCAGCTTATGGGCAGGGTCGGACACTGAAGCTTCCTTT	CASSLWAGSDTEASF
NA	TRBJ2-2	NA	TRBV6-1	TGTGCCAGCAGTCTAAGACCGTACACCGGGGAGCTGTTTTTT	CASSLRPYTGELFF
TRBD1	TRBJ2-7	once	TRBV20-1	TGCAGTGCTAGATCACCGGGACAGAAGAACTACGAGCAGTACTTC	CSARSPGQKNYEQYF
NA	TRBJ2-1	NA	TRBV24-1	TGTGCCACCAGTGACTCCAAAGAGGACAGTCCCAATGAGCAGTTCTTC	CATSDSKEDSPNEQFF
NA	TRBJ1-1	few	TRBV19	TGTGCCAGTAGTATAGACCGGTTGAACACTGAAGCTTTCTTT	CASSIDRLNTEAFF
NA	TRBJ1-2	NA	TRBV6-1	TGTGCCAGTAGAAAAACAGGTGGGGGGGGACTATACACCTTC	CASRKTGGGGLYTF
TRBD1	TRBJ1-5	NA	TRBV6-1	TGTGCCAGCATCCACAACGACAGGGGGGGCAATCAGCCCCAGCATTTT	CASIHNDRGGNQPQHF
NA	TRBJ2-1	NA	TRBV30	TGTGCCTGTAAGTCCCGCAGCTCCTACAATGAGCAGTTCTTC	CACKSRSSYNEQFF
TRBD2	TRBJ2-5	NA	TRBV2	TGTGCCAGCAGTTCGGGACTAGCGGGGGGTAAAGAGACCCAGTACTTC	CASSSGLAGGKETQYF
NA	TRBJ2-7	once	TRBV2	TGTGCCAGCAGCTTGACAGGCGAGCAGTACTTC	CASSLTGEQYF
NA	TRBJ2-5	NA	TRBV15	TGTGCCACCAGCAGAGATCCTGGGGGGACCCAGTACTTC	CATSRDPGGTQYF
TRBD1	TRBJ1-1	few	TRBV19	TGTGCCAGTAGTTCCTTGACAGGGGTCACTGAAGCTTTCTTT	CASSSLTGVTEAFF